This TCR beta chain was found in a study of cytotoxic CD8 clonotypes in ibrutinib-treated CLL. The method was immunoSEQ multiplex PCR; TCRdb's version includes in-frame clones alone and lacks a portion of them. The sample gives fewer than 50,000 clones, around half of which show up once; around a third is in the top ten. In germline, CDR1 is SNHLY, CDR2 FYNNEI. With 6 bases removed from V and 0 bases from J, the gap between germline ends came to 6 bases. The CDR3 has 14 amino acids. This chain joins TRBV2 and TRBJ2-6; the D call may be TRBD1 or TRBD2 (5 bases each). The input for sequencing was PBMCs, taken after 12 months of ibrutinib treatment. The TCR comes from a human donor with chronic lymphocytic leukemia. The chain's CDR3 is CASRGDSGANVLTF. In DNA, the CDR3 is TGTGCCAGCAGGGGGGACTCTGGGGCCAACGTCCTGACTTTC.